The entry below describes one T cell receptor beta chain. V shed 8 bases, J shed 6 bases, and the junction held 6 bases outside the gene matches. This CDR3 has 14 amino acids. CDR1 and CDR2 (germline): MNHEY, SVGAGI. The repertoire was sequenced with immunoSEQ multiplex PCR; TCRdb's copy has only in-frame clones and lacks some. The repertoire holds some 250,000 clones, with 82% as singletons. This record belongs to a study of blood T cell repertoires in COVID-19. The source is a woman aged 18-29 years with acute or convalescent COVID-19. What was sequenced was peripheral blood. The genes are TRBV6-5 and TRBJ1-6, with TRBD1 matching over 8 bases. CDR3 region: CASCRGPFNSPLHF. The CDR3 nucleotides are TGTGCCAGCTGCAGGGGGCCTTTTAATTCACCCCTCCACTTT.